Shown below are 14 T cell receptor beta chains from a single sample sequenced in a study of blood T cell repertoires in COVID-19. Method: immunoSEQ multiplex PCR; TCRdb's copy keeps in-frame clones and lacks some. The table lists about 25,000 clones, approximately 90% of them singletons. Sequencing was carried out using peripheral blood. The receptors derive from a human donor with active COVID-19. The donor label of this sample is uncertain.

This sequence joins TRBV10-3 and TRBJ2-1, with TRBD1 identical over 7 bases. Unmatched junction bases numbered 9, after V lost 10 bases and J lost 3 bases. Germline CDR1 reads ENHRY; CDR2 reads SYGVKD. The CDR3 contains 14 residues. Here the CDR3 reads CATNTGVGYNEQFF. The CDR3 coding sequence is TGTGCCACAAACACAGGGGTCGGCTACAATGAGCAGTTCTTC.

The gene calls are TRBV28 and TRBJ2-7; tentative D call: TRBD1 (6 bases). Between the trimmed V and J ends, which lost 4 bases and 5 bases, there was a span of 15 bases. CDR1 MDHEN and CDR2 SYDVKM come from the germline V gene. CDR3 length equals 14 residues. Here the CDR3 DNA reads TGTGCCAGCAGTTCGAGGGGGTCTTTGCACGAGCAGTACTTC. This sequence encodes CASSSRGSLHEQYF.

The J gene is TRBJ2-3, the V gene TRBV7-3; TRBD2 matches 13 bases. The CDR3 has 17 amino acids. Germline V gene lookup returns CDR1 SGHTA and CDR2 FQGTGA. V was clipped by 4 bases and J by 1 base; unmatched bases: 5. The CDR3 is CASSSLGLAGGTDTQYF. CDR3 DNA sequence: TGTGCCAGCAGCTCCCTAGGACTAGCGGGAGGCACAGATACGCAGTATTTT.

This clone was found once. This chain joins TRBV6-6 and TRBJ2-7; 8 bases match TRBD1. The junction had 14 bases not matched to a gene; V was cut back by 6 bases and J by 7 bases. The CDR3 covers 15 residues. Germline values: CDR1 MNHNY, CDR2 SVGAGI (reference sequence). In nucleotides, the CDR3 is TGTGCCAGCAGACCTACCGCAGGGGGCTTTGGGGAGCAGTACTTC. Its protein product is CASRPTAGGFGEQYF.

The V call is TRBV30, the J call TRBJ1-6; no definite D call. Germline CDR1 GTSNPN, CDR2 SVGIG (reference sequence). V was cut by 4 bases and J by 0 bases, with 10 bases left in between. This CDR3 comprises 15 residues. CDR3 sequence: CAWTRESSYNSPLHF. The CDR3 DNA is TGTGCCTGGACGCGCGAGAGCTCCTATAATTCACCCCTCCACTTT.

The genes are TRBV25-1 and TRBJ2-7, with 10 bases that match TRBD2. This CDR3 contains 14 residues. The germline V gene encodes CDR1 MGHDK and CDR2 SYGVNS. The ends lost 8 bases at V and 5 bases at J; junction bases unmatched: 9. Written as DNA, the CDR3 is TGTGCCAGCCGAGGAAGCGGGAGGGCCGACGAGCAGTACTTC. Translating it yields CASRGSGRADEQYF.

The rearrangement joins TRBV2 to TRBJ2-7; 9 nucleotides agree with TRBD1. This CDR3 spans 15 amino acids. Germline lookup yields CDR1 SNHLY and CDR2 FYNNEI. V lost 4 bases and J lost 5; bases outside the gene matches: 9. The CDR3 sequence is CASSARDRVLDEQYF. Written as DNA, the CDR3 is TGTGCCAGCAGTGCAAGGGACAGGGTATTGGACGAGCAGTACTTC.

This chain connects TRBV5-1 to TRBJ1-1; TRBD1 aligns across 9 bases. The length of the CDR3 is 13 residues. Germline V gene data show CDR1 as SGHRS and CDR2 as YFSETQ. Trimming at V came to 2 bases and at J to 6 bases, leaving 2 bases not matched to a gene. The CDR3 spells CASSFRQGAEAFF. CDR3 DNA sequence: TGCGCCAGCAGCTTTCGACAGGGGGCTGAAGCTTTCTTT.

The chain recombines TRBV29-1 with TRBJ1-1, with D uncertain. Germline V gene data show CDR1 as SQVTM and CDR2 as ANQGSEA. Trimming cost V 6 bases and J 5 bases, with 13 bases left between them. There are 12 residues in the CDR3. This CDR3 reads CSVHLLRTEAFF. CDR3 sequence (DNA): TGCAGCGTCCACTTGTTGAGGACTGAAGCTTTCTTT.

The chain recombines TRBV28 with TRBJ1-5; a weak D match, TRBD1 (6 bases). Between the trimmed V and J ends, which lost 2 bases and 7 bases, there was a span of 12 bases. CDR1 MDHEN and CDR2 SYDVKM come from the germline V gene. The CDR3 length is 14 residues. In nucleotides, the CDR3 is TGTGCCAGCAGTTTAACGGCAGGGGCACAGCCCCAGCATTTT. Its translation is CASSLTAGAQPQHF.

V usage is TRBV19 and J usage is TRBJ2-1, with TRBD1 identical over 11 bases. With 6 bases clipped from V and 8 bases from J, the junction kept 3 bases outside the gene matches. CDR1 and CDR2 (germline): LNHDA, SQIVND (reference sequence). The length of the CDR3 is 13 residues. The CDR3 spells CASSGTGGHEQFF. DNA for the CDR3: TGTGCCAGTAGCGGGACAGGGGGACATGAGCAGTTCTTC.

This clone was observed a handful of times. The chain's CDR3 is CASSVYPGDGYTF. Written as DNA, the CDR3 is TGTGCCAGCAGCGTCTATCCTGGAGATGGCTACACCTTC. This rearrangement joins TRBV9 to TRBJ1-2, with D unresolved. V shed 2 bases and J shed 6 bases, with 11 bases lying between them. The CDR3 is 13 amino acids. Germline CDR1 reads SGDLS; CDR2 reads YYNGEE. Together with reference TRBV9 and TRBJ1-2, the CDR3 gives the full variable domain: DSGVTQTPKHLITATGQRVTLRCSPRSGDLSVYWYQQSLDQGLQFLIQYYNGEERAKGNILERFSAQQFPDLHSELNLSSLELGDSALYFCASSVYPGDGYTFGSGTRLTVV.

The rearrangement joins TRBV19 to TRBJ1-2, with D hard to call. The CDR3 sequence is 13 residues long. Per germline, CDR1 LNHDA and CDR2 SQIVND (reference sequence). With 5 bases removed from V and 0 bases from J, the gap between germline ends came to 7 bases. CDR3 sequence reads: CASSPFSNYGYTF. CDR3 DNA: TGTGCCAGTAGTCCCTTCTCTAACTATGGCTACACCTTC.

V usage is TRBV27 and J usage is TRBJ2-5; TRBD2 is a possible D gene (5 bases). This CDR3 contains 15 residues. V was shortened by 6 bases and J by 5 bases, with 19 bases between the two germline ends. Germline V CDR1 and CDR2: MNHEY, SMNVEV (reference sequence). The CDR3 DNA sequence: TGTGCCAGCAGGGCCCAGAGGGAGCTAGGGGAGACCCAGTACTTC. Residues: CASRAQRELGETQYF.